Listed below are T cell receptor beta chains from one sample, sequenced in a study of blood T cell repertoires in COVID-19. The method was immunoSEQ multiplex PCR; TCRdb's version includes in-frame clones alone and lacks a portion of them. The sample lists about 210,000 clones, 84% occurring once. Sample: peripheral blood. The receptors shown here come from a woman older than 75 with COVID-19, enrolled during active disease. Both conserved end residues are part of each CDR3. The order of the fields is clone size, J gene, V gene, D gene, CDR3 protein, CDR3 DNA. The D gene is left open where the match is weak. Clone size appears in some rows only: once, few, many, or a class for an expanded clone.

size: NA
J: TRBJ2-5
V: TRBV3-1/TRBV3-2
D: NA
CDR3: CASSLTWGVETQYF
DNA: TGTGCCAGCAGCTTGACATGGGGGGTGGAGACCCAGTACTTC

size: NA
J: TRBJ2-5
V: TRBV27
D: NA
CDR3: CASRPQNQETQYF
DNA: TGTGCCAGCAGGCCTCAGAACCAAGAGACCCAGTACTTC

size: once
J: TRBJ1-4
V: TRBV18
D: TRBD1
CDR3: CASSLGQGATNEKLFF
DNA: TGTGCCAGCTCACTGGGACAGGGTGCAACTAATGAAAAACTGTTTTTT

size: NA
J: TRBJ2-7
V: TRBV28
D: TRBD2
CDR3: CASGPMTSGRAGSSYEQYF
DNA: TGTGCCAGCGGACCTATGACTAGCGGGAGGGCCGGGAGCTCCTACGAGCAGTACTTC

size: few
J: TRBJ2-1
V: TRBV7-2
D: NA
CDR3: CASRSSGYNEQFF
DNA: TGTGCCAGCAGGAGTAGCGGCTACAATGAGCAGTTCTTC

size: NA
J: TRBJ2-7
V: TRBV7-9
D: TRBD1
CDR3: CASSARDRGYEQYF
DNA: TGTGCCAGCAGCGCCAGGGACAGGGGATACGAGCAGTACTTC

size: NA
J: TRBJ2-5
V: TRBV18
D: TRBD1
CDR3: CASSSTPGKGAEETQYF
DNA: TGTGCCAGCTCATCCACCCCCGGGAAGGGGGCGGAAGAGACCCAGTACTTC

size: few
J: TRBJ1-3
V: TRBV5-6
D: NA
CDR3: CASSFRDGSGNTIYF
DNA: TGTGCCAGCAGCTTTCGGGATGGTTCTGGAAACACCATATATTTT

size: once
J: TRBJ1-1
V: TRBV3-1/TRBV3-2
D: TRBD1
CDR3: CASSFRDRVTEAFF
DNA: TGTGCCAGCAGCTTCCGGGACAGGGTGACTGAAGCTTTCTTT

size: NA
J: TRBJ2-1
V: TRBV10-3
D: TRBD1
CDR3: CAIRRPGQSYNEQFF
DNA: TGTGCCATCAGGAGACCGGGACAGTCCTACAATGAGCAGTTCTTC

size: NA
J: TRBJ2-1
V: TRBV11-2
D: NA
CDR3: CASSPQWAGSSYNEQFF
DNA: TGTGCCAGCAGTCCCCAGTGGGCGGGGAGCTCCTACAATGAGCAGTTCTTC

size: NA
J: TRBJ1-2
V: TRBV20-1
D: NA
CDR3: CSAGGTGYTF
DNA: TGCAGTGCTGGGGGGACTGGCTACACCTTC

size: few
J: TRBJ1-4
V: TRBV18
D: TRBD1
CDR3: CASSPYGRQGANEKLFF
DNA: TGTGCCAGCTCACCATACGGGAGACAGGGGGCTAATGAAAAACTGTTTTTT

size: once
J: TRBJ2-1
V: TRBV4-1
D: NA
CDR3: CASSIGDLHNEQFF
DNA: TGCGCCAGCAGTATTGGGGACTTACATAATGAGCAGTTCTTC

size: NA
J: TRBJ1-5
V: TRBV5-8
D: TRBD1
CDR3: CASSLAPMGQGDSYQHF
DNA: TGTGCCAGCAGCTTGGCCCCGATGGGACAGGGGGACAGTTACCAGCATTTT

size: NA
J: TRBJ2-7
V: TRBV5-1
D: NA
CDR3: CASSFRGQTELNF
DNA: TGCGCCAGCAGCTTCCGCGGACAGACGGAGTTGAACTTC

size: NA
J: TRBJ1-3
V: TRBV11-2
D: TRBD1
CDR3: CASSLPGGSYGNTIYF
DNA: TGTGCCAGCAGCTTACCAGGGGGCTCTTATGGAAACACCATATATTTT

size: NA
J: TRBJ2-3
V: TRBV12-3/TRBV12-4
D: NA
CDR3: CASSFGVRTQYF
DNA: TGTGCCAGCAGTTTCGGCGTGAGGACGCAGTATTTT

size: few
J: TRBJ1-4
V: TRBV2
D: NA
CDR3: CASMAGREEEKLFF
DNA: TGTGCCAGCATGGCGGGCAGGGAGGAGGAAAAACTGTTTTTT

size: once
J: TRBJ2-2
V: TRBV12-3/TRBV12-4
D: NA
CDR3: CASSFTSSGELFF
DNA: TGTGCCAGCAGCTTCACTAGCTCCGGGGAGCTGTTTTTT

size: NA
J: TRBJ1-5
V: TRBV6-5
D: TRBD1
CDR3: CASSTRQGRNQPQHF
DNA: TGTGCCAGCAGTACTCGACAGGGGCGCAATCAGCCCCAGCATTTT

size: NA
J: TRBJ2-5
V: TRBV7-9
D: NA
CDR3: CASSDILGGTQYF
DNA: TGTGCCAGCAGCGATATACTCGGCGGGACCCAGTACTTC

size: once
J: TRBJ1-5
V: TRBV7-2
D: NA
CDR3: CASSLAPGTAGQPQHF
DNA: TGTGCCAGCAGCTTAGCACCCGGGACGGCGGGGCAGCCCCAGCATTTT

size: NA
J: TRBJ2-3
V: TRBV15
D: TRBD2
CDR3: CATSRDLAGGDTQYF
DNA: TGTGCCACCAGCAGAGATCTAGCGGGAGGGGATACGCAGTATTTT

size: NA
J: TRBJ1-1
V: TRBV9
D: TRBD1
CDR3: CASSVEGQGFLTEAFF
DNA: TGTGCCAGCAGCGTAGAGGGACAGGGGTTTCTTACTGAAGCTTTCTTT

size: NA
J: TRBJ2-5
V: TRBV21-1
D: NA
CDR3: CASSKGPSLRSGQETQYF
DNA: TGTGCCAGCAGCAAAGGACCGAGCTTAAGGTCGGGGCAAGAGACCCAGTACTTC

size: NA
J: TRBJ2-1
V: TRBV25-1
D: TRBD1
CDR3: CASSITGGREQFF
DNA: TGTGCCAGCAGCATCACAGGGGGCCGGGAGCAGTTCTTC

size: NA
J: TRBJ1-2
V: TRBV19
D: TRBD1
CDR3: CASTPRDRVSYTF
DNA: TGTGCCAGTACCCCCCGGGACAGGGTTAGCTACACCTTC

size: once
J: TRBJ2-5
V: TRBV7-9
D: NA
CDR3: CASSLAPEGQETQYF
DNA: TGTGCCAGCAGCTTAGCGCCGGAGGGCCAAGAGACCCAGTACTTC

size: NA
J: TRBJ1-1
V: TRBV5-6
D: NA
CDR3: CASSSGQLNTEAFF
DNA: TGTGCCAGCAGCTCCGGACAGCTGAACACTGAAGCTTTCTTT

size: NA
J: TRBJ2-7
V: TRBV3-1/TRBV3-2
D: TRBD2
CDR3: CASSLGTSGSYEQYF
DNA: TGTGCCAGCAGCCTAGGGACTAGCGGCTCCTACGAGCAGTACTTC

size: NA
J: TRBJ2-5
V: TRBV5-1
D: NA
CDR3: CASSLAGETQYF
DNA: TGCGCCAGCAGCTTGGCGGGAGAGACCCAGTACTTC

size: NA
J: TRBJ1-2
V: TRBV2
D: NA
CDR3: CASSEESGYTF
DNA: TGTGCCAGCAGTGAAGAGAGTGGCTACACCTTC

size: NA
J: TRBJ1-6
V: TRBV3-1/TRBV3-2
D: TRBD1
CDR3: CASSLRTGLNSPLHF
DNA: TGTGCCAGCAGCCTTCGGACAGGGCTTAATTCACCCCTCCACTTT

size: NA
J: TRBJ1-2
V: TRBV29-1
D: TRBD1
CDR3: CSVPLRTGGYGYTF
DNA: TGCAGCGTCCCGCTTCGGACAGGGGGCTATGGCTACACCTTC

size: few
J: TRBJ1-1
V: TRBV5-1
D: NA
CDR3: CASSLDSHMNTEAFF
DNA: TGCGCCAGCAGCTTGGATTCCCACATGAACACTGAAGCTTTCTTT

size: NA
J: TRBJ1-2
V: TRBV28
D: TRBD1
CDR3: CASIDRGLWGYTF
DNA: TGTGCCAGCATCGACAGGGGCCTTTGGGGCTACACCTTC

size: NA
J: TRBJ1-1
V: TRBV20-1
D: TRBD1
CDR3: CSASGRQGALRAEAFF
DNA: TGCAGTGCTAGTGGTAGGCAGGGGGCGCTTAGGGCTGAAGCTTTCTTT

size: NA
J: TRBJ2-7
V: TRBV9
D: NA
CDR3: CASSGDPARGGDEQYF
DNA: TGTGCCAGCAGCGGCGATCCCGCCAGGGGTGGGGACGAGCAGTACTTC

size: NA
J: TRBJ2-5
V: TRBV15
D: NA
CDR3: CATSRDGQQETQYF
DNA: TGTGCCACCAGCAGAGATGGCCAACAAGAGACCCAGTACTTC

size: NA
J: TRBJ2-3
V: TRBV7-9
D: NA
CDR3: CASSLAGAGTTDTQYF
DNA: TGTGCCAGCAGCTTAGCGGGGGCTGGCACCACAGATACGCAGTATTTT

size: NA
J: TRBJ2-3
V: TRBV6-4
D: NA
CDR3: CASTNLDTQYF
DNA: TGTGCCAGCACTAATTTGGATACGCAGTATTTT

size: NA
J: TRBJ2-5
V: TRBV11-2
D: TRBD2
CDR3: CASSLGGSGGESTQYF
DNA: TGTGCCAGCAGCTTAGGTGGTAGCGGGGGGGAATCGACCCAGTACTTC

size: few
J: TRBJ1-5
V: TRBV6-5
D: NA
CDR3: CASRQASNQPQHF
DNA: TGTGCCAGCAGACAGGCTAGCAATCAGCCCCAGCATTTT

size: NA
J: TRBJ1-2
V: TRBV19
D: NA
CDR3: CASRQGHGYTF
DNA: TGTGCCAGTCGCCAGGGCCATGGCTACACCTTC

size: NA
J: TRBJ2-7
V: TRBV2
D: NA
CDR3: CASSADSTSYEQYF
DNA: TGTGCCAGCAGTGCCGACAGTACCTCCTACGAGCAGTACTTC